A selection of T cell receptor beta chains follows, all from one sample in a study of cytomegalovirus exposure and HLA in healthy donors. Measured with immunoSEQ multiplex PCR; TCRdb has only the in-frame clones, and not every one. With 200,000 to 250,000 clones in the sample, the ten largest clones hold about 1%. Sequencing input: PBMCs. The receptor source for this set is a woman aged 30 to 39 in good health and CMV-seropositive. Each CDR3 is given without its conserved first and last residue.

j_call | v_call | cdr3_aa
TRBJ1-2 | TRBV7-2 | ASSFSGARDSGYT
TRBJ2-7 | TRBV5-1 | ASSLYLASSYVQY
TRBJ2-2 | TRBV6-5 | ASSLSRSGELF
TRBJ2-1 | TRBV19 | ASGEDRGLNEQF
TRBJ1-4 | TRBV5-8 | ASSLDRGKVEKLF
TRBJ1-4 | TRBV18 | ASSPRGGKLF
TRBJ2-7 | TRBV2 | ASSDGTSYEQY
TRBJ2-1 | TRBV4-1 | ASSQLGRTGTSGGQQGGEQF
TRBJ2-1 | TRBV5-1 | ASREGRSSYNEQF
TRBJ2-1 | TRBV5-1 | ASSLAARGRAYNEQF
TRBJ2-1 | TRBV2 | ASRSLAGGLNEQF
TRBJ1-2 | TRBV4-1 | ASSQGTALNYGYT
TRBJ2-1 | TRBV2 | ASTEGSLSSYNEQF
TRBJ1-4 | TRBV6-1 | ASSDPTGRGTNEKLF
TRBJ2-5 | TRBV18 | ASSQSAGETQY
TRBJ1-2 | TRBV6-6 | ASSYGQNRLYGYT
TRBJ1-4 | TRBV11-3 | ASSFEASTEKLF
TRBJ1-4 | TRBV5-1 | ASSPGTGNEKLF
TRBJ1-2 | TRBV28 | ASRGTGEYYGYT
TRBJ2-6 | TRBV25-1 | ASSEWRDPYVLT
TRBJ2-3 | TRBV9 | ASSVPGQPSTDTQY
TRBJ2-4 | TRBV28 | ASHETGGNKNIQY
TRBJ2-5 | TRBV5-4 | ASSLALAGAETQY
TRBJ1-1 | TRBV29-1 | SVLPPEQGWTEAF
TRBJ2-1 | TRBV18 | ASSYLAAYNEQF
TRBJ2-1 | TRBV11-3 | ASSISGVTDEQF
TRBJ1-4 | TRBV7-6 | ASSLEATGATNEKLF
TRBJ2-1 | TRBV7-2 | ASSYRRGTYNEQF
TRBJ2-5 | TRBV7-9 | ASSEGTGRETQY
TRBJ2-6 | TRBV5-1 | ASSNPGLAGAAGANVLT
TRBJ1-5 | TRBV27 | ASRAQGGQPQH
TRBJ2-5 | TRBV7-2 | ASSLAGGARLGGTQY
TRBJ2-7 | TRBV7-2 | ASSLGLAGYEQY
TRBJ1-2 | TRBV28 | ASSVDSVACGYT
NA | TRBV2 | ASSEWGRGSYYEQY
TRBJ2-5 | TRBV10-3 | AISESVTTQETQY
TRBJ1-2 | TRBV25-1 | ASSGVQGAYGYT
TRBJ2-2 | TRBV15 | ATSRGGAGELF
TRBJ2-7 | TRBV29-1 | SVRLAGRLGEQY
TRBJ1-1 | TRBV5-1 | ASSLVGGGTEAF
TRBJ2-7 | TRBV6-6 | ASESNLSYEQY
TRBJ1-5 | TRBV18 | ASSPMGGQDQPQH
TRBJ1-6 | TRBV19 | ASSNVDRGRSPLH
TRBJ1-1 | TRBV27 | ASSPGVGTEAF
TRBJ1-1 | TRBV11-1 | ASSLQGKNTEAF
TRBJ1-4 | TRBV7-2 | ASSSTGFGNEKLF
TRBJ2-5 | TRBV4-2 | ASSHSQGQLEETQY
TRBJ2-5 | TRBV27 | ASSLRTSPQETQY
TRBJ2-1 | TRBV7-9 | ASSPVVASSYNEQF
TRBJ2-3 | TRBV4-1 | ASSPSGGAYTDTQY